A selection of T cell receptor beta chains follows, all from one sample in a study of OX40 agonist ivuxolimab in advanced cancers. The table came from immunoSEQ multiplex PCR; TCRdb's copy has only in-frame clones and leaves some out. The table records more than 13,000 clones, about 80% of them present only once. Sequenced here: CD4+ or CD8+ T cells sorted from blood, sampled in a trial of the OX40 agonist ivuxolimab. The receptors derive from an adult with an advanced solid tumor such as melanoma, head and neck, liver or kidney cancer. The CDR3 runs from the conserved cysteine through the conserved F or W. The D gene is left open where the match is weak. The size of a clone is reported for some rows only, either as once, few or many, or as a class for expanded clones.

>TRBJ2-5|TRBV5-6|NA|NA
CASSSRGVEETQYF
TGTGCCAGCAGCTCCAGGGGGGTCGAAGAGACCCAGTACTTC
>TRBJ1-6|TRBV4-3|NA|NA
CASSPGTGRFRLHF
TGCGCCAGCAGCCCCGGGACGGGGAGATTCCGCCTCCACTTT
>TRBJ1-5|TRBV5-1|NA|NA
CASSLAGAGPQHF
TGCGCCAGCAGCTTGGCAGGGGCCGGGCCCCAGCATTTT
>TRBJ2-7|TRBV14|TRBD1|NA
CASSPFPGTGSYEQYF
TGTGCCAGCAGCCCATTCCCCGGGACAGGGTCCTACGAGCAGTACTTC
>TRBJ2-2|TRBV30|NA|NA
CAWRWTLNTGELFF
TGTGCCTGGAGGTGGACACTGAACACCGGGGAGCTGTTTTTT
>TRBJ1-2|TRBV28|NA|NA
CASSLHSLYGYTF
TGTGCCAGCAGTTTACACAGCCTCTATGGCTACACCTTC
>TRBJ2-5|TRBV7-9|TRBD2|NA
CASSLASERGAQETQYF
TGTGCCAGCAGCTTAGCGTCGGAGCGGGGGGCCCAAGAGACCCAGTACTTC
>TRBJ2-7|TRBV27|NA|NA
CASRDNFYEQYF
TGTGCCAGTCGGGACAACTTCTACGAGCAGTACTTC
>TRBJ2-1|TRBV27|TRBD2|NA
CASRTGTSGAEQFF
TGTGCCAGCAGAACCGGGACTAGCGGGGCTGAGCAGTTCTTC
>TRBJ1-5|TRBV6-5|NA|NA
CASSYSTSSEPQHF
TGTGCCAGCAGTTACTCGACCTCCAGCGAGCCCCAGCATTTT
>TRBJ2-2|TRBV4-3|NA|NA
CASSQGRGLGELFF
TGCGCCAGCAGCCAAGGGAGGGGGTTAGGGGAGCTGTTTTTT
>TRBJ1-5|TRBV5-6|NA|once
CASSLGDRNQPQHF
TGTGCCAGCAGCTTGGGGGACCGTAATCAGCCCCAGCATTTT
>TRBJ2-7|TRBV18|NA|NA
CASSPLGSRYEQYF
TGTGCCAGCTCACCCTTGGGGTCCCGCTACGAGCAGTACTTC
>TRBJ2-1|TRBV7-9|NA|NA
CASSPPRNEQFF
TGTGCCAGCAGCCCTCCCCGCAATGAGCAGTTCTTC
>TRBJ2-7|TRBV4-1|TRBD1|NA
CASSQSGTEVYEQYF
TGCGCCAGCAGCCAATCCGGGACAGAAGTCTACGAGCAGTACTTC
>TRBJ1-2|TRBV9|NA|NA
CASSVSYYGYTF
TGTGCCAGCAGCGTATCCTACTATGGCTACACCTTC
>TRBJ2-7|TRBV27|NA|NA
CASSPQGYEQYF
TGTGCCAGCAGCCCACAGGGCTACGAGCAGTACTTC
>TRBJ2-1|TRBV7-3|TRBD1|NA
CASSGDSNEQFF
TGTGCCAGCAGCGGGGACAGCAATGAGCAGTTCTTC
>TRBJ1-3|TRBV5-4|NA|NA
CASSYDRPYSGNTIYF
TGTGCCAGCAGCTACGACAGACCGTACTCTGGAAACACCATATATTTT
>TRBJ1-1|TRBV6-1|NA|NA
CASSLPWGGHTEAFF
TGTGCCAGCAGTCTTCCCTGGGGGGGTCACACTGAAGCTTTCTTT
>TRBJ2-7|TRBV5-4|NA|NA
CASSPLGYEQYF
TGTGCCAGCAGCCCCCTTGGCTACGAGCAGTACTTC
>TRBJ2-3|TRBV5-6|NA|NA
CASSYAGILTQYF
TGTGCCAGCAGCTACGCGGGGATCCTCACGCAGTATTTT
>TRBJ1-1|TRBV7-8|NA|NA
CASSSEGYTEAFF
TGTGCCAGCAGCTCCGAGGGGTACACTGAAGCTTTCTTT
>TRBJ2-5|TRBV19|NA|NA
CARYQGETQYF
TGTGCCAGATATCAAGGGGAGACCCAGTACTTC
>TRBJ1-2|TRBV4-1|NA|once
CASSQPPDGNYGYTF
TGCGCCAGCAGCCAACCCCCGGACGGTAACTATGGCTACACCTTC
>TRBJ1-2|TRBV7-9|NA|NA
CASSLDTNYGYTF
TGTGCCAGCAGCTTGGACACGAACTATGGCTACACCTTC
>TRBJ1-2|TRBV11-2|NA|NA
CASSLISGDDYGYTF
TGTGCCAGCAGCCTCATATCTGGGGATGACTATGGCTACACCTTC
>TRBJ2-2|TRBV27|NA|once
CASSANQGGVEGELFF
TGTGCCAGCAGTGCTAACCAAGGGGGGGTAGAAGGGGAGCTGTTTTTT
>TRBJ2-7|TRBV11-2|NA|NA
CASSLQSGDTAYEQYF
TGTGCCAGCAGCTTACAGTCAGGGGACACCGCCTACGAGCAGTACTTC
>TRBJ2-7|TRBV4-1|TRBD1|NA
CASSPGTATYEQYF
TGCGCCAGCAGCCCCGGGACAGCGACCTACGAGCAGTACTTC
>TRBJ2-5|TRBV4-1|NA|NA
CASSPRPLIQETQYF
TGCGCCAGCAGCCCCCGGCCGCTCATCCAAGAGACCCAGTACTTC
>TRBJ2-1|TRBV27|NA|NA
CASQPDRLYVNEQFF
TGTGCCAGCCAACCCGACCGACTCTATGTTAATGAGCAGTTCTTC
>TRBJ1-1|TRBV7-2|TRBD1|NA
CASSLATGRAEAFF
TGTGCCAGCAGCTTAGCGACAGGGCGTGCGGAAGCTTTCTTT